This T cell receptor beta chain was recorded in a study of blood T cell repertoires in COVID-19. Study summary: In each case, the material was cDNA or gDNA derived from T cells, B-cell-depleted T cells, or PBMCs.

Repertoires were generated with immunoSEQ multiplex PCR, while TCRdb's copy carries only in-frame clones and drops some. The data show more than 140,000 clones, 70% to 85% seen once. From germline, CDR1 is GTSNPN and CDR2 SVGIG (reference sequence). Deletions cut 0 bases from V and 5 bases from J, with 15 bases between. The CDR3 contains 15 residues. The V call is TRBV30, the J call TRBJ2-3; D possibly corresponds to TRBD1 (5 bases). The sequencing input was peripheral blood. The receptor comes from a woman between 50 and 59 years old in a cohort sampled during active or convalescent COVID-19. In nucleotides, the CDR3 is TGTGCCTGGAGTGTAGGTTGGAAGGGGCAAGATACGCAGTATTTT. The encoded protein is CAWSVGWKGQDTQYF.